Sequencing of this T cell receptor beta chain was carried out in a study of blood T cell repertoires in COVID-19. Study at large: Researchers got acute and convalescent COVID-19 samples from the United States, Italy and Spain. In each case, the material was cDNA or gDNA derived from T cells, B-cell-depleted T cells, or PBMCs.

Germline CDR1 reads SNHLY; CDR2 reads FYNNEI. Trimming took 0 bases from V and 1 from J; bases not matched to a gene: 4. CDR3 length: 16 residues. The assay was immunoSEQ multiplex PCR, and TCRdb's table has in-frame clones only and misses some. The data contain some 190,000 clones, roughly 81% of them singletons. The TCR originated in an elderly woman with acute or convalescent COVID-19. Sequencing was done on a sample of peripheral blood. J is TRBJ2-3 and V is TRBV2, with 7 bases lining up with TRBD2. The CDR3 region has the DNA TGTGCCAGCAGTGAAGCCCCGGGGGGACGCACAGATACGCAGTATTTT. This codes for CASSEAPGGRTDTQYF.